Only a few counts were recorded for the clone carrying this T cell receptor (beta chain). What it binds is unknown. One end of the junction varies from germline; a read error may be responsible. These data are taken from a study of T cells in Graves' hyperthyroidism and ophthalmopathy. Study findings and constraints: Before onset, ophthalmopathy was predicted by the model a median about six months earlier.

TCR beta CDR3 regions were amplified from RNA. The primer set for the first-round RT-PCR of the TCR CDR3 was HTBI. TCRdb fed the multiplex PCR reads into MiXCR, producing one record per CDR3 protein. The sample yields 300,000 to 450,000 distinct CDR3 sequences, just under 25% seen once. Patients between 18 and 65 years old had hyperthyroidism, newly diagnosed and lasting under 2 months. Germline V CDR1 and CDR2: SSHAT, FNYEAQ (reference sequence). The CDR3 covers 16 residues. The V and J genes are TRBV7-7 and TRBJ2-1, with a possible D match to TRBD2 (8 bases). Sequencing was done on a sample of blood. This receptor was taken from a man aged 50 or older with Graves' hyperthyroidism. The CDR3 region is CASSLAGQRAYNEQFF. The CDR3 DNA reads TGTGCTAGCAGCTTAGCGGGACAGCGAGCCTACAATGAGCAGTTCTTC.